These 8 T cell receptor beta chains came from one sample sequenced in a study of read filtering for tumor transcriptome and immune sequencing. Molecular barcoded adaptors covering alpha/delta and beta/gamma chains were used on 400 to 450 ng RNA. Using its own MiXCR run on the reads, TCRdb lists one record per CDR3 protein. This sample carries approximately 90,000 distinct CDR3 sequences, 9% to 15% of them seen once, and the ten largest clones take under 15%. Sequencing was done on a sample of a population of CD138-negative cells sorted from bone marrow. These receptors originate from a donor at least 40 years old with multiple myeloma.

This clonotype has a count of ten or more. V gene TRBV6-1 combines with J gene TRBJ2-3; D perhaps matches TRBD1 (6 bases). CDR3 length: 16 amino acids. Germline V CDR1 and CDR2: MNHNS, SASEGT. The germline V and J ends were trimmed by 5 bases and 2 bases, with 17 bases remaining between them. The CDR3 loop is CASSTRTGRSTDTQYF. DNA for the CDR3: TGTGCCAGCAGTACCCGCACAGGGCGATCCACAGATACGCAGTATTTT.

This clonotype was seen repeatedly, ten times or more. This sequence joins TRBV5-1 and TRBJ2-1; 7 bases fit TRBD1. The CDR3 has 14 residues. Germline lookup yields CDR1 SGHRS and CDR2 YFSETQ. The V and J ends lost 4 bases and 4 bases, in that order; junction bases with no gene match: 5. The DNA of the CDR3 is TGCGCCAGCAGCACCGAGACAGGGTACAATGAGCAGTTCTTC. It yields the protein CASSTETGYNEQFF.

This clonotype has at least ten counts. The rearrangement uses TRBV5-1 and TRBJ1-1; possibly TRBD1 for D (5 bases). CDR1 is SGHRS, CDR2 YFSETQ, per germline. V was cut by 2 bases and J by 3 bases, with 14 bases left in between. The CDR3 sequence is 15 residues long. The CDR3 loop reads CASSFYQGPDTEAFF. Here the CDR3 DNA reads TGCGCCAGCAGCTTTTACCAGGGACCCGACACTGAAGCTTTCTTT.

Concerning this clonotype itself: Mismatch with germline at one junction end may stem from a read error. This chain connects TRBV6-1 to TRBJ2-2; D unresolved. Germline V lookup: CDR1 MNHNS, CDR2 SASEGT. The CDR3 has 12 amino acids. CDR3 loop: CAGSYNAGELFF. CDR3 nucleotides: TGTGCCGGCAGTTACAATGCCGGGGAGCTGTTTTTT.

This clonotype was seen ten or more times. The V gene is TRBV2, the J gene TRBJ2-5; 8 nucleotides agree with TRBD2. The CDR3 runs to 14 residues. Losses at the gene ends were 6 bases for V and 3 bases for J; bases not matched to a gene: 6. Germline V gene lookup returns CDR1 SNHLY and CDR2 FYNNEI. The CDR3 spells CASRAGLVEETQYF. CDR3 nucleotide sequence: TGTGCCAGCAGAGCGGGACTAGTGGAAGAGACCCAGTACTTC.

Of note for this clonotype: This could be a read error, since a much larger clone is one nucleotide away. This chain links TRBV15 with TRBJ1-1, with no clear D. The V end was cut by 11 bases, the J end by 1 base, with 14 bases between. The CDR3 has 13 amino acids. The germline gives CDR1 LNHNV, CDR2 YYDKDF (reference sequence). The CDR3 DNA is TGTGCCCCCACCCTGACACAGAACACTGAAGCTTTCTTT. It yields the protein CAPTLTQNTEAFF.

On this clonotype: This clone may be a read error of a much larger clone one base away. The rearrangement uses TRBV30 and TRBJ1-6; D is undetermined. Trimming stripped 5 bases from V and 11 bases from J, with 13 bases between. Per germline, CDR1 GTSNPN and CDR2 SVGIG (reference sequence). The length of the CDR3 is 12 residues. CDR3 nucleotide sequence: TGTGCCTGGGGGATGGGAAATACACCCCTCCACTTT. It yields the protein CAWGMGNTPLHF.

This chain links TRBV28 with TRBJ1-2; TRBD1 is a possible D gene (6 bases). V gave up 4 bases and J gave up 6 bases, with 12 bases separating them. Germline V gene sequence: CDR1 MDHEN, CDR2 SYDVKM. This CDR3 comprises 13 residues. The CDR3 DNA follows: TGTGCCAGCAGTTACGGGACAACCAATGGCTACACCTTC. Translating it yields CASSYGTTNGYTF.